This TCR beta chain was documented in a study of blood T cells in healthy people across ages. Study results and limitations: A roughly linear age-dependent decrease characterized TCR beta diversity per million T cells.

The authors isolated at least 7 million PBMCs per sample. A single count supports this clonotype. Its antigen is not identified. Combining a sample-barcoded 5' primer with a J-beta primer mix, a second PCR ran for about 7 to 12 cycles. Each CDR3 protein gets one entry after TCRdb re-called the 5' RACE reads with MiXCR. The sample includes approximately 1,000,000 distinct CDR3 sequences, approximately 38% seen only once; the top ten take about an eighth. The TCR comes from a man between 18 and 29 years old in good health. The sequencing sample was made of blood.

The CDR3 is CASSHPNGGAGTEAFF. As DNA, the CDR3 is TGCGCCAGCAGCCACCCCAATGGGGGGGCGGGCACTGAAGCTTTCTTT. The V and J genes are TRBV4-1 and TRBJ1-1; D is possibly TRBD1 (6 bases). Germline values: CDR1 MGHRA, CDR2 YSYEKL. The CDR3 covers 16 residues. Trimming stripped 3 bases from V and 4 bases from J, with 18 bases between.